The 23 T cell receptor beta chains below were found in one sample sequenced in a study of cytomegalovirus exposure and HLA in healthy donors. The PCR used 60 Vbeta and 13 Jbeta primers. Only in-frame clones appear in the TCRdb table, and some are missing; sequencing was by immunoSEQ multiplex PCR. The sample holds some 180,000 clones, just under 80% seen once. The sequencing input was PBMCs. The receptors come from a female donor in good health and CMV-seronegative.

Worth noting for this clone: One end of the junction does not line up with germline, which may come from a read error. The chain combines TRBV11-3 with TRBJ2-1; TRBD2 might be the D (7 bases). This CDR3 has 11 amino acids. The germline CDR1 and CDR2 sequences are SGHNT and YENEEA. The CDR3 protein is CASSRGATRVF. The CDR3 DNA reads as TGTGCCAGCAGCCGGGGGGCGACTAGAGTCTTC. The whole variable domain, filled in from reference TRBV11-3 and TRBJ2-1, reads EAGVVQSPRYKIIEKKQPVAFWCNPISGHNTLYWYLQNLGQGPELLIRYENEEAVDDSQLPKDRFSAERLKGVDSTLKIQPAELGDSAVYLCASSRGATRVFGPGTRLTVL.

The chain carries TRBV6-1 and TRBJ2-1, with 13 bases identical to TRBD2. The CDR3 extends over 19 amino acids. V lost 4 bases, J lost 0 bases, and 9 bases stayed unmatched. Germline CDR1 is MNHNS and CDR2 is SASEGT. This CDR3 is CASSATSGGASGSYNEQFF. In DNA form, the CDR3 reads TGTGCCAGCAGTGCCACTAGCGGGGGGGCCTCCGGCTCCTACAATGAGCAGTTCTTC.

The V and J genes are TRBV29-1 and TRBJ2-3; 9 nucleotides align to TRBD1. The J segment lost 7 bases and the V segment lost 7 bases, leaving 9 bases of the junction unmatched. The CDR3 has 13 residues. Germline CDR1 SQVTM, CDR2 ANQGSEA. The DNA of the CDR3 is TGCAGCGCCCAAGGGACAGGGTTGAATACGCAGTATTTT. It yields the protein CSAQGTGLNTQYF.

The chain recombines TRBV7-2 with TRBJ1-1, with D perhaps TRBD1 (5 bases). CDR3 length: 14 amino acids. The V end was cut by 4 bases, the J end by 7 bases, with 16 bases between. CDR1 and CDR2 (germline): SGHTA, FQGNSA. As DNA, the CDR3 is TGTGCCAGCAGCTGGTTCGGAGGGACGAGTGAAGCTTTCTTT. Translating it yields CASSWFGGTSEAFF.

CDR3 nucleotide sequence: TGTGCCAGGACAGGGAAGATGCTAGCCAAAAACATTCAGTACTTC. It is translated as CARTGKMLAKNIQYF. The chain has TRBV21-1 and TRBJ2-4; TRBD1, the table's D call, lacks a check against the DNA. TRBV21-1 is flagged as a pseudogene. The CDR3 runs to 15 residues.

There are a few counts of this clone. V usage is TRBV10-3 and J usage is TRBJ2-1; TRBD2 matches 7 bases. Germline values: CDR1 ENHRY, CDR2 SYGVKD. V was clipped by 10 bases and J by 5 bases; unmatched bases: 11. This CDR3 comprises 14 residues. In DNA form, the CDR3 reads TGTGCCACAGTATCTAGCGGAGAAAACAATGAGCAGTTCTTC. Its protein product is CATVSSGENNEQFF.

For this clone: An end of the junction differs from the germline gene, which may be a read error. The gene calls are TRBV5-1 and TRBJ2-4, with 7 nucleotides matching TRBD2. Per germline, CDR1 SGHRS and CDR2 YFSETQ. CDR3 length: 15 amino acids. Here the CDR3 DNA reads TGCACCAGCAGCTTGGGAAGCGGGGCGTCGGACATTCAGTACTTC. Protein sequence: CTSSLGSGASDIQYF. The whole variable domain, filled in from reference TRBV5-1 and TRBJ2-4, reads KAGVTQTPRYLIKTRGQQVTLSCSPISGHRSVSWYQQTPGQGLQFLFEYFSETQRNKGNFPGRFSGRQFSNSRSEMNVSTLELGDSALYLCTSSLGSGASDIQYFGAGTRLSVL.

The gene calls are TRBV6-1 and TRBJ1-2; D perhaps matches TRBD1 (5 bases). V shed 9 bases and J shed 1 base, with 12 bases lying between them. This CDR3 is 13 amino acids long. Germline V gene lookup returns CDR1 MNHNS and CDR2 SASEGT. The CDR3 sequence: CASLDDSNYGYTF. DNA for the CDR3: TGTGCCAGTTTAGATGACAGTAACTATGGCTACACCTTC.

In its sample, this clone was seen once. J is TRBJ1-1 and V is TRBV10-3; 7 nucleotides line up with TRBD1. CDR3 length: 14 residues. Trimming at V came to 2 bases and at J to 4 bases, leaving 4 bases not matched to a gene. Germline V gene lookup returns CDR1 ENHRY and CDR2 SYGVKD. The CDR3, as DNA: TGTGCCATCAGTGAGGCAGGGGGGTCCACTGAAGCTTTCTTT. Its translation: CAISEAGGSTEAFF.

The chain couples TRBV29-1 to TRBJ1-2; 7 nucleotides match TRBD1. V dropped 4 bases and J dropped 3; count of bases not matched to a gene: 5. This CDR3 region has 13 residues. Per germline, CDR1 SQVTM and CDR2 ANQGSEA. CDR3 sequence reads: CSVVRDSYYGYTF. CDR3 nucleotides: TGCAGCGTTGTTCGGGACAGTTACTATGGCTACACCTTC.

This clone came up a few times. The chain links TRBV5-1 to TRBJ1-1; 9 positions match TRBD1. Losses at the gene ends were 3 bases for V and 0 bases for J; bases not matched to a gene: 6. This CDR3 is built from 16 residues. Germline lookup yields CDR1 SGHRS and CDR2 YFSETQ. Written as DNA, the CDR3 is TGCGCCAGCAGCTCACTTGGGACAGGGCTGAACACTGAAGCTTTCTTT. Translation gives CASSSLGTGLNTEAFF. Combining the CDR3 with reference TRBV5-1 and TRBJ1-1 gives the whole variable domain KAGVTQTPRYLIKTRGQQVTLSCSPISGHRSVSWYQQTPGQGLQFLFEYFSETQRNKGNFPGRFSGRQFSNSRSEMNVSTLELGDSALYLCASSSLGTGLNTEAFFGQGTRLTVV.

The chain links TRBV18 to TRBJ1-4; D gene unclear. Germline loops: CDR1 KGHSH, CDR2 LQKENI. V was trimmed by 6 bases and J by 8 bases, leaving 16 bases between them. This CDR3 has 14 amino acids. The CDR3 DNA sequence: TGTGCCAGCTCCCCTCCTTCGGGTAGAGAAAAACTGTTTTTT. It yields the protein CASSPPSGREKLFF.

The chain employs TRBV7-9 and TRBJ1-6, with 11 bases fitting TRBD1. V gave up 2 bases and J gave up 8 bases; unmatched junction bases: 8. This CDR3 region has 17 residues. The germline gives CDR1 SEHNR, CDR2 FQNEAQ (reference sequence). The CDR3 protein is CASSLSQGQGVDSPLHF. In DNA form, the CDR3 reads TGTGCCAGCAGCTTATCCCAGGGACAGGGGGTTGATTCACCCCTCCACTTT.

The chain uses TRBV7-2 and TRBJ2-7, with D perhaps matching TRBD2 (7 bases). The V end was cut by 1 base, the J end by 6 bases, with 19 bases between. This CDR3 comprises 16 residues. CDR1 is SGHTA, CDR2 FQGNSA, per germline. The CDR3 is CASSLEAGARSVEQYF. The DNA for the CDR3 is TGTGCCAGCAGCTTAGAGGCGGGGGCCCGTTCCGTCGAGCAGTACTTC.

The V and J genes are TRBV6-1 and TRBJ1-3; 7 bases are a match to TRBD1. Germline assignment: CDR1 MNHNS and CDR2 SASEGT. The CDR3 loop spans 14 amino acids. Losses at the gene ends were 10 bases for V and 4 bases for J; bases not matched to a gene: 10. For the CDR3, the DNA is TGTGCCATCAAACGGCAGGGGGACGGAAACACCATATATTTT. Translation: CAIKRQGDGNTIYF.

V and J are TRBV29-1 and TRBJ2-4; 13 bases map to TRBD2. This CDR3 region has 19 residues. V shed 4 bases and J 0 bases; nucleotides not matched to a gene: 12. CDR1 is SQVTM, CDR2 ANQGSEA, per germline. Here the CDR3 reads CSVGPPLTSGGLAKNIQYF. The CDR3 nucleotides read TGCAGCGTTGGTCCCCCATTGACTAGCGGGGGGCTAGCCAAAAACATTCAGTACTTC.

The rearrangement joins TRBV7-8 to TRBJ1-1; TRBD1 is a possible D gene (5 bases). Germline CDR1 reads SGHVS; CDR2 reads FQNEAQ. The ends were cut back, 5 bases at V and 0 bases at J, with 7 bases in the middle. This CDR3 contains 13 residues. In DNA form, the CDR3 reads TGTGCCAGCAGCCGGGGGGTGAACACTGAAGCTTTCTTT. It translates to CASSRGVNTEAFF.

The V and J genes are TRBV27 and TRBJ2-7; D is possibly TRBD1 (5 bases). The V end was cut by 2 bases, the J end by 6 bases, with 14 bases between. This CDR3 spans 14 amino acids. Per germline, CDR1 MNHEY and CDR2 SMNVEV (reference sequence). The CDR3 sequence is CASSLLPGQGEQYF. The CDR3 nucleotides read TGTGCCAGCAGTTTACTTCCAGGGCAGGGCGAGCAGTACTTC.

Concerning this clone itself: The CDR3 does not end in the conserved phenylalanine or tryptophan, so this is likely a read error. This rearrangement joins TRBV7-8 to TRBJ2-7, with a weak D call TRBD1 (6 bases). The CDR3 extends over 15 amino acids. V was pared by 1 base and J by 0 bases, with 10 bases between. CDR1 and CDR2 from the germline V gene are SGHVS and FQNEAQ. The CDR3 nucleotides read TGTGCCAGCAGCTTAGAGGGGGAGATCTCCTACGAGCAGTACCTC. It yields the protein CASSLEGEISYEQYL.

V and J are TRBV5-1 and TRBJ1-2; 9 nucleotides align to TRBD1. V lost 1 base to trimming and J lost 3 bases; unmatched junction nucleotides: 7. The CDR3 runs 16 residues. Germline V lookup: CDR1 SGHRS, CDR2 YFSETQ. CDR3 in DNA: TGCGCCAGCAGCTTGATGGGACAGGGATGGGACTATGGCTACACCTTC. This gives the protein CASSLMGQGWDYGYTF.

This chain joins TRBV11-3 and TRBJ2-7; perhaps TRBD1 as D (5 bases). The CDR3 loop spans 15 amino acids. CDR1 SGHNT and CDR2 YENEEA come from the germline V gene. Trimming cost V 2 bases and J 3 bases, with 14 bases left between them. The CDR3 DNA reads TGTGCCAGCAGCTTACTGGGCAGGGTAGGCTACGAGCAGTACTTC. This gives the protein CASSLLGRVGYEQYF.

This chain joins TRBV9 and TRBJ2-2; TRBD2 matches 12 bases. The CDR3 is 17 residues long. J lost 5 bases, V lost 3 bases, and 8 bases had no gene match. Germline V gives CDR1 SGDLS, CDR2 YYNGEE. The CDR3 protein is CASSGLAGAIGTGELFF. The CDR3 nucleotides are TGTGCCAGCAGCGGACTAGCGGGGGCCATCGGGACCGGGGAGCTGTTTTTT.

The V call is TRBV15, the J call TRBJ2-1; D is unclear. Germline values: CDR1 LNHNV, CDR2 YYDKDF (reference sequence). Trimming pared 3 bases from V and 6 bases from J, leaving 18 bases between. CDR3 size: 16 residues. CDR3 nucleotide sequence: TGTGCCACCAGCAGCCGTCTAGTCTCGATTGGCAATGAGCAGTTCTTC. It encodes CATSSRLVSIGNEQFF.